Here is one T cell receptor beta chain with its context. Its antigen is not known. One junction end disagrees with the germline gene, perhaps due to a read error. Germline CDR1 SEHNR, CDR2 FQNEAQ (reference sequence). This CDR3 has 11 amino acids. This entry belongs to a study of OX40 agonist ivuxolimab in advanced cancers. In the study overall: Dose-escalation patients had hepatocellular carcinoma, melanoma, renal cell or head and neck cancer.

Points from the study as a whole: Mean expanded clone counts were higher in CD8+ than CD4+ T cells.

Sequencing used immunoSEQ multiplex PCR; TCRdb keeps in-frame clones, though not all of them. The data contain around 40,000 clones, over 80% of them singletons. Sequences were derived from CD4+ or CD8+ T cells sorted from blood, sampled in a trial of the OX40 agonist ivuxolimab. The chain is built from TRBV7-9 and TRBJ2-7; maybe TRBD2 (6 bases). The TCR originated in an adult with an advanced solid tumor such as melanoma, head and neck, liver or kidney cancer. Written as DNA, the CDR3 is TGTGCCAGCATCATTGGGGGGACTCCCGACTTC. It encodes CASIIGGTPDF.